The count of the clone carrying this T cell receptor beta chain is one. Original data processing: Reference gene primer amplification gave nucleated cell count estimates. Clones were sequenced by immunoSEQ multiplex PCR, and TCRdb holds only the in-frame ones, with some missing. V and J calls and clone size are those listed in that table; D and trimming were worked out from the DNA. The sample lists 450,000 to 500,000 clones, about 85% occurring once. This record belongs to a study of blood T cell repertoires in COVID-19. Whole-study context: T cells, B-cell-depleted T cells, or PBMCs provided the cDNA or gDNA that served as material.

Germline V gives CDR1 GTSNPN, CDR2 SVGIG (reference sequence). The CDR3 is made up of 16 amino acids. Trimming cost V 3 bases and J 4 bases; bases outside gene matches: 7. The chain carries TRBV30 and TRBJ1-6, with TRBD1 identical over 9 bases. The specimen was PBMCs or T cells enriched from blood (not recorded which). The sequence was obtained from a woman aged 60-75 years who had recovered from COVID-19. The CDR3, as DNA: TGTGCCTGGAGCGCGGACAGGGGAGCTTATAATTCACCCCTCCACTTT. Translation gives CAWSADRGAYNSPLHF.